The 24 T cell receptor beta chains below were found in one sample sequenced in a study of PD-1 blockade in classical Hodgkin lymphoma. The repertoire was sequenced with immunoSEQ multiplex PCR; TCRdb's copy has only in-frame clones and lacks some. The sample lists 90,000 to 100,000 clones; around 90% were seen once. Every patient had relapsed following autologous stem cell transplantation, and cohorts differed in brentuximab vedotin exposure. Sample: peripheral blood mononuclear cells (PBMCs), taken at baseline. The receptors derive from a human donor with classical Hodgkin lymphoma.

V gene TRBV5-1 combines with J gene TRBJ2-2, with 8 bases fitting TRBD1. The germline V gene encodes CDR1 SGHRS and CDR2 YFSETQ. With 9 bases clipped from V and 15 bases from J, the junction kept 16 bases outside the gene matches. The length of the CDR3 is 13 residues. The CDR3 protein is CATGEASGTGLFF. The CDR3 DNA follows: TGCGCCACCGGAGAGGCTTCCGGGACAGGCTTGTTTTTT.

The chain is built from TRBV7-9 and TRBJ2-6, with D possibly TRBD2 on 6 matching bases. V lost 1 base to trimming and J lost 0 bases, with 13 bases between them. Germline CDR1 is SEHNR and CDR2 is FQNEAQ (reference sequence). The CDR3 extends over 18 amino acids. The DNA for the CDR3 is TGTGCCAGCAGCTTAGTACTCAAGGGAGGCTCTGGGGCCAACGTCCTGACTTTC. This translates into CASSLVLKGGSGANVLTF.

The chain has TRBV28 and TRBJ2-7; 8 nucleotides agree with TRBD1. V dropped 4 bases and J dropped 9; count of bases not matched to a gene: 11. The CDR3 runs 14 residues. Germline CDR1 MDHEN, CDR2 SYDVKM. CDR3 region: CASSSGTGPSPQYF. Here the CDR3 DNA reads TGTGCCAGCAGTTCCGGGACAGGCCCCTCGCCGCAGTACTTC.

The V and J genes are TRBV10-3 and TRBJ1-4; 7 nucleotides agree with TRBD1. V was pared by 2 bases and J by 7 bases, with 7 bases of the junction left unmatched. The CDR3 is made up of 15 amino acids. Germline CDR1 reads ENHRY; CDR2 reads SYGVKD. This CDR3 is CAISESRTGSEKLFF. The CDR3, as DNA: TGTGCCATCAGTGAGAGCCGGACAGGAAGTGAAAAACTGTTTTTT.

DNA of the CDR3: TGTGCCCTACGACAGGGGACCTACGAGCAGTACTTC. As protein: CALRQGTYEQYF. The chain has TRBV30 and TRBJ2-7, with 8 bases aligning to TRBD1. J gave up 2 bases and V 8 bases, and 5 bases lay outside the gene matches. This CDR3 has 12 residues. Looked up from germline, CDR1 is GTSNPN and CDR2 is SVGIG (reference sequence).

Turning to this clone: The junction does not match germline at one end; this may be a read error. The DNA of the CDR3 is TGTGCCAGCAGTTTATGGACGGGAGGGTCTGAGGCCAACGTCCTGACTTTC. This encodes CASSLWTGGSEANVLTF. The chain joins TRBV28 to TRBJ2-6, with 8 bases lining up with TRBD2. This CDR3 region has 17 residues. Germline assignment: CDR1 MDHEN and CDR2 SYDVKM.

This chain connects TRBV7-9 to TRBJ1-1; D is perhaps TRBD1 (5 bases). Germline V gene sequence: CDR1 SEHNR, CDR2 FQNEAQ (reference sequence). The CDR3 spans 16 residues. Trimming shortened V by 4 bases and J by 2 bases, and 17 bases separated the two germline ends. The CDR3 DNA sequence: TGTGCCAGCAGCTCACATGGGAGGGGTCTCAACACTGAAGCTTTCTTT. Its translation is CASSSHGRGLNTEAFF.

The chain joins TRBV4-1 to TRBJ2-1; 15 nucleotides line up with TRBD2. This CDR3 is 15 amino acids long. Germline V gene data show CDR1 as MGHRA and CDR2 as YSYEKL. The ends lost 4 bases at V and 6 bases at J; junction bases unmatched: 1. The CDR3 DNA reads TGCGCCAGCAGCCTGGGACTAGCGGGGGGCAATGAGCAGTTCTTC. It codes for CASSLGLAGGNEQFF.

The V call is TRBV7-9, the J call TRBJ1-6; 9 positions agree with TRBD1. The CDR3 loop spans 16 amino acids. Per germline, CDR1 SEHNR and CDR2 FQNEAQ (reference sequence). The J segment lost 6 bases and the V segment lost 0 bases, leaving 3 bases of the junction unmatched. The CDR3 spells CASSLASGQGNSPLHF. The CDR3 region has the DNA TGTGCCAGCAGCTTAGCGTCGGGACAGGGTAATTCACCCCTCCACTTT.

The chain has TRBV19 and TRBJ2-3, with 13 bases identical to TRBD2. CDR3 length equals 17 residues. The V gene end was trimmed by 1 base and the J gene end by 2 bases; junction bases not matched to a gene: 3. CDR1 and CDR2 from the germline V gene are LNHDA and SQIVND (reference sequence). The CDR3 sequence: CASSIAGLAGPTDTQYF. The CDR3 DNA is TGTGCCAGTAGTATAGCGGGACTAGCGGGACCCACAGATACGCAGTATTTT. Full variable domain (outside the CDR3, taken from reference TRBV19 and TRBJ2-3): DGGITQSPKYLFRKEGQNVTLSCEQNLNHDAMYWYRQDPGQGLRLIYYSQIVNDFQKGDIAEGYSVSREKKESFPLTVTSAQKNPTAFYLCASSIAGLAGPTDTQYFGPGTRLTVL.

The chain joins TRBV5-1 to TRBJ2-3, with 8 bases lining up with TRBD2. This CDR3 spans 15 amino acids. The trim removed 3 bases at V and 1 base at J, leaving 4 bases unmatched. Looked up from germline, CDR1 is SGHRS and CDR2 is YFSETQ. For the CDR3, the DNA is TGCGCCAGCAGCTCCGGGGGGGTCGGCACAGATACGCAGTATTTT. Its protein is CASSSGGVGTDTQYF.

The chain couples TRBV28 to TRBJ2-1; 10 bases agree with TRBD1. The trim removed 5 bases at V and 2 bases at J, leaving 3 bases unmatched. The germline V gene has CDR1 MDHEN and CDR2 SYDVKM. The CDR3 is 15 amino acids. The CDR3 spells CASSKTGGAYNEQFF. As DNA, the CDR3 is TGTGCCAGCAGTAAGACAGGGGGCGCCTACAATGAGCAGTTCTTC.

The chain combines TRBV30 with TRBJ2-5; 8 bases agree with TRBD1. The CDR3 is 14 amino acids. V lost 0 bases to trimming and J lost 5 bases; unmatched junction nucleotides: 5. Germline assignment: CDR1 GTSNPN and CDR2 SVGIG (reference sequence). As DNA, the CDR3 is TGTGCCTGGAGTGTCTCAGGGGGCGGGGAGACCCAGTACTTC. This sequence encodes CAWSVSGGGETQYF.

The CDR3 region is CAWSVRGNEQFF. CDR3 bases: TGTGCCTGGAGTGTACGGGGGAATGAGCAGTTCTTC. This chain joins TRBV30 and TRBJ2-1, with D possibly being TRBD2 (6 bases). Between the trimmed V and J ends, which lost 0 bases and 7 bases, there was a span of 7 bases. The length of the CDR3 is 12 residues. Per germline, CDR1 GTSNPN and CDR2 SVGIG (reference sequence).

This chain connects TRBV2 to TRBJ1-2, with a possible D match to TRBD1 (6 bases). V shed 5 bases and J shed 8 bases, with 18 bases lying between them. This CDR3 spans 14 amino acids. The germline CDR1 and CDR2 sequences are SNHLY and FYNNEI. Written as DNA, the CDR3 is TGTGCCAGCAGTCATACATCAGGGGTGGGCGGCTACACCTTC. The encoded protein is CASSHTSGVGGYTF.

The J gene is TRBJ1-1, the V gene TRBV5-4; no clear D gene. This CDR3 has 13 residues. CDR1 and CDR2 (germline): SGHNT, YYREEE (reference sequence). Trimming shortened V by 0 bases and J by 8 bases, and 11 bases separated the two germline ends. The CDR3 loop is CASSLGDIPEAFF. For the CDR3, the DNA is TGTGCCAGCAGCTTGGGGGATATACCCGAAGCTTTCTTT.

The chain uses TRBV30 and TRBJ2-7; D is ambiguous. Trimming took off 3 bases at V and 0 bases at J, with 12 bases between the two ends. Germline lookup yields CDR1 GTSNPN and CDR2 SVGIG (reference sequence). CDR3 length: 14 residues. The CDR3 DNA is TGTGCCTGGAGACATCGGGCCAGCTCCTACGAGCAGTACTTC. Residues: CAWRHRASSYEQYF. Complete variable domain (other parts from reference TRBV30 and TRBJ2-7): SQTIHQWPATLVQPVGSPLSLECTVEGTSNPNLYWYRQAAGRGLQLLFYSVGIGQISSEVPQNLSASRPQDRQFILSSKKLLLSDSGFYLCAWRHRASSYEQYFGPGTRLTVT.

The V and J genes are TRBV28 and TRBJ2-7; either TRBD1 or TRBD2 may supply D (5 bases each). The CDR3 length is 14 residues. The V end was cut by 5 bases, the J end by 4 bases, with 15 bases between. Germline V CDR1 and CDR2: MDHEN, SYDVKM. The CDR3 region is CASSRNPGTYEQYF. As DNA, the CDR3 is TGTGCCAGCAGTCGAAACCCAGGGACGTACGAGCAGTACTTC.

This CDR3 is CASSSGLAGGSSYNEQFF. The CDR3 region has the DNA TGTGCCAGCAGCTCGGGACTAGCGGGAGGGAGCTCCTACAATGAGCAGTTCTTC. The V and J genes are TRBV7-9 and TRBJ2-1; 16 nucleotides line up with TRBD2. CDR1 SEHNR and CDR2 FQNEAQ come from the germline V gene (reference sequence). The CDR3 contains 18 residues. J gave up 0 bases and V 4 bases, and 3 bases lay outside the gene matches.

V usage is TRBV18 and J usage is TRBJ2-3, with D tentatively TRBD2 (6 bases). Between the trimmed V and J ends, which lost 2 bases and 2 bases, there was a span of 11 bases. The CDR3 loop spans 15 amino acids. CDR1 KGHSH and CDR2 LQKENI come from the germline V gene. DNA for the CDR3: TGTGCCAGCTCACCAGGGTCGGGACTCACAGATACGCAGTATTTT. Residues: CASSPGSGLTDTQYF.

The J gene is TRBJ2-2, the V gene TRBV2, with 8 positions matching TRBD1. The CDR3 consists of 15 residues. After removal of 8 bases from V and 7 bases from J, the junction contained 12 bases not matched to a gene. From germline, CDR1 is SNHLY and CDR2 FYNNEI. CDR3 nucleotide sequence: TGTGCCAGCTATACTGCAGGGGGCGCGGTCGGGGAGCTGTTTTTT. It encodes CASYTAGGAVGELFF.

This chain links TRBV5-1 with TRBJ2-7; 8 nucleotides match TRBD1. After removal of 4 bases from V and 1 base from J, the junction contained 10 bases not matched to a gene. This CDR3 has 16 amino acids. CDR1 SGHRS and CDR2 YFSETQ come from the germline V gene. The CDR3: CASSSLTGQGSYEQYF. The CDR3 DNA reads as TGCGCCAGCAGCAGCTTAACAGGACAGGGTTCCTACGAGCAGTACTTC.

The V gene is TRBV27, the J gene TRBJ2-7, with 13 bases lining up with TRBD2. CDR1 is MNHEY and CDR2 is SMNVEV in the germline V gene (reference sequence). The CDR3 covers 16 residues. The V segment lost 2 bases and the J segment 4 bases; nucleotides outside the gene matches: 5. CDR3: CASSLRGTSGAYEQYF. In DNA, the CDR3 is TGTGCCAGCAGTTTACGAGGGACTAGCGGGGCTTACGAGCAGTACTTC.

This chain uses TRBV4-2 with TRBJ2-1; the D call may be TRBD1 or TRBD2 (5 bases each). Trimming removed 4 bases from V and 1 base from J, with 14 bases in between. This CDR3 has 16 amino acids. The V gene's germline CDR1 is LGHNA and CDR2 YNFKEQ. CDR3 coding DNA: TGTGCCAGCAGCCCCCCGGGGCTAGAATCCTACAATGAGCAGTTCTTC. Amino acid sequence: CASSPPGLESYNEQFF.